The clone carrying this T cell receptor beta chain was counted once. Antigen unknown. This entry belongs to a study of T cell responses to AZD1222 COVID-19 vaccine. Study-wide results and limits: There were repertoire samples only from the period after the peak T cell response.

This CDR3 contains 15 residues. V lost 0 bases, J lost 7 bases, and 8 bases stayed unmatched. Germline lookup yields CDR1 SGHRS and CDR2 YFSETQ. Sequenced by immunoSEQ multiplex PCR; TCRdb stores in-frame clones only, minus some. The repertoire holds 90,000 to 150,000 clones, with about 90% as singletons. V is TRBV5-1 and J is TRBJ1-1; TRBD1 matches 8 bases. The sequence came from an adult in good health. This material consisted of peripheral blood, taken on day 0 of AZD1222 vaccination. CDR3 DNA sequence: TGCGCCAGCAGCTTGGCCGGCAGGGGGCCTAATGAAGCTTTCTTT. It encodes CASSLAGRGPNEAFF.